This is a list of T cell receptor beta chains from one sample in a study of type 1 regulatory T cells. Each CDR3 protein is one row after TCRdb ran MiXCR on the reads. The table has 90,000 to 100,000 distinct CDR3 sequences, 25% to 40% seen once. Sequenced: CD4+ T cells, either the whole sample or a sorted fraction (not recorded which). These receptors all stem from a human donor in good health. Both conserved end residues are part of each CDR3. D genes are given only for firm matches. Size tells how often a clone was seen (once, few, many) or the class of an expanded clone, and some rows leave it out.

TRBJ2-1	TRBD1	.	TRBV29-1	TGCAGCGGAGTAACCGGGACAGGGGGCAATGAGCAGTTCTTC	CSGVTGTGGNEQFF
TRBJ2-6	.	.	TRBV2	TGTGCCAGCAGTGAAAGGGTCACTGCTGGGGCCAACGTCCTGACTTTC	CASSERVTAGANVLTF
TRBJ2-1	TRBD2	.	TRBV19	TGTGCCAGTAGTCTTAGCGGGAGGGCCTACAATGAGCAGTTCTTC	CASSLSGRAYNEQFF
TRBJ2-1	.	few	TRBV20-1	TGCAGTGGTCAGCACGCTTCCTACAATGAGCAGTTCTTC	CSGQHASYNEQFF
TRBJ1-2	TRBD1	.	TRBV7-2	TGTGCCAGCAGAACAACCCCGGCGGGACAGGGGAAGGGAGGCTACACCTTC	CASRTTPAGQGKGGYTF
TRBJ1-3	.	few	TRBV20-1	TGCAGTGCTAGGTTCCAGGCGGACTCTGGAAACACCATATATTTT	CSARFQADSGNTIYF
TRBJ2-3	.	.	TRBV12-3/TRBV12-4	TGTGCCAGCACAAAGGACACAGATACGCAGTATTTT	CASTKDTDTQYF
TRBJ2-6	.	.	TRBV10-3	TGTGCCATCAGTGAGGGCGGGTTTGGGGCCAACGTCCTGACTTTC	CAISEGGFGANVLTF
TRBJ2-1	.	once	TRBV7-8	TGTGCCAGCAGCTTAAGACCGACAGTGGCTACTCACAATGAGCAGTTCTTC	CASSLRPTVATHNEQFF
TRBJ2-2	.	.	TRBV3-1	TGTGCCAGCAGCCAAGTTCAGGGACAAAACACCGGGGAGCTGTTTTTT	CASSQVQGQNTGELFF
TRBJ2-3	.	.	TRBV7-2	TGTGCCAGCAGCATCGGAGATACGCAGTATTTT	CASSIGDTQYF
TRBJ1-2	.	few	TRBV20-1	TGCAGTGCTAGAGGAGGGGGCTATGGCTACACCTTC	CSARGGGYGYTF
TRBJ2-1	.	.	TRBV7-2	TGTGCCAGCAGCTTATTGGGGACTCGGAATGAGCAGTTCTTC	CASSLLGTRNEQFF
TRBJ2-1	TRBD2	few	TRBV6-4	TGTGCCAGCAGCGACAGCGGGAGGTCCAATGAGCAGTTCTTC	CASSDSGRSNEQFF
TRBJ2-1	TRBD2	.	TRBV19	TGTGCCAGCAGTACGTGGCGGGGGAACTCCTACAATGAGCAGTTCTTC	CASSTWRGNSYNEQFF
TRBJ2-7	TRBD2	few	TRBV19	TGTGCCAGTAGTTTATCCCCCCTACTAGCGAATAGCTACGAGCAGTACTTC	CASSLSPLLANSYEQYF
TRBJ2-7	TRBD2	few	TRBV6-2/TRBV6-3	TGTGCCATCGAACCCGCATCGGGACTAGCGGGAAACTCCTACGAGCAGTACTTC	CAIEPASGLAGNSYEQYF
TRBJ2-7	TRBD1	.	TRBV6-2/TRBV6-3	TGTGCCAGCAGCCCAAGACAGGGGGGCCACTACGAGCAGTACTTC	CASSPRQGGHYEQYF
TRBJ2-3	.	few	TRBV12-3/TRBV12-4	TGTGCCAGCAGCCTCGGACAAACGTTAACAGATACGCAGTATTTT	CASSLGQTLTDTQYF
TRBJ2-2	TRBD2	.	TRBV10-3	TGTGCCGCAAGCCCATACGATACTAGCGGGCGGGGCGGGGAGCTGTTTTTT	CAASPYDTSGRGGELFF
TRBJ2-3	.	.	TRBV14	TGTGCCAGCAGCCAAGGGCGACAGACACTCTCCGGTACGCAGTATTTT	CASSQGRQTLSGTQYF
TRBJ1-2	.	many	TRBV3-1	TGTGCCAGCAGTTTACAGAGTAACTATGGCTACACCTTC	CASSLQSNYGYTF